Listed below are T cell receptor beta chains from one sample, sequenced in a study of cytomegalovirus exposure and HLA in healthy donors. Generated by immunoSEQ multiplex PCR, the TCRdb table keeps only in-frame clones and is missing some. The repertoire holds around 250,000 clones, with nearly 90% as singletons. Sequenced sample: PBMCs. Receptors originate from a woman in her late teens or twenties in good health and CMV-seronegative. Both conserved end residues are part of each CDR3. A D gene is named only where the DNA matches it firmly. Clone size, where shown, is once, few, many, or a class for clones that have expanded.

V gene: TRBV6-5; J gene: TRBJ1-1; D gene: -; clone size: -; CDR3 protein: CASSYYEDSNTEAFF; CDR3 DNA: TGTGCCAGCAGTTACTATGAGGACAGCAACACTGAAGCTTTCTTT
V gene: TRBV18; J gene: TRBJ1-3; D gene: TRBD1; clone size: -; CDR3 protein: CASSHRQGSGNTIYF; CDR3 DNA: TGTGCCAGCTCACATCGACAGGGCTCTGGAAACACCATATATTTT
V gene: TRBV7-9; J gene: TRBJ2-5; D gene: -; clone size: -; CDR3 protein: CASSDQTELGTQYF; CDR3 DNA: TGTGCCAGCAGCGACCAAACCGAACTAGGGACCCAGTACTTC
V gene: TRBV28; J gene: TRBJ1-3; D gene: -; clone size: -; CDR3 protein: CASRPSTGTTGNTIYF; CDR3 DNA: TGTGCCAGCCGACCATCGACAGGCACTACTGGAAACACCATATATTTT
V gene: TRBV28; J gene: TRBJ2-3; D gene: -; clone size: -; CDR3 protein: CASRQIQGGDTQYF; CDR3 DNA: TGTGCCAGCAGACAAATACAGGGGGGGGATACGCAGTATTTT
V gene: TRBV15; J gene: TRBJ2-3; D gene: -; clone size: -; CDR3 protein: CATSSNRDLDTQYF; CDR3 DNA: TGTGCCACCAGCAGCAACCGCGATTTGGATACGCAGTATTTT
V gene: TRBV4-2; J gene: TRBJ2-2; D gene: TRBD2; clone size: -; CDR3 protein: CASSPGPSGNTGELFF; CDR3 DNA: TGTGCCAGCAGCCCAGGGCCTAGCGGAAACACCGGGGAGCTGTTTTTT
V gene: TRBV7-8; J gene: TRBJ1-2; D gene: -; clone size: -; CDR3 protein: CASSLYRSGIYGYTF; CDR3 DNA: TGTGCCAGCAGCTTATATCGGTCAGGGATCTATGGCTACACCTTC
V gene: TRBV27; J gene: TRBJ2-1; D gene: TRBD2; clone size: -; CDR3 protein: CASSLVKRGHVYNEQFF; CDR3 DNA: TGTGCCAGCAGTTTAGTGAAGCGGGGGCATGTGTACAATGAGCAGTTCTTC
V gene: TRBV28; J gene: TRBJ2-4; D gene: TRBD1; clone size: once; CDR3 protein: CASSTPDRGNIQYF; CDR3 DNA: TGTGCCAGCAGTACCCCGGACAGGGGAAACATTCAGTACTTC
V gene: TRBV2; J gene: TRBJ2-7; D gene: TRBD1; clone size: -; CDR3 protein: CASSGQGAGLDEQYF; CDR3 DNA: TGTGCCAGCAGCGGACAGGGGGCCGGACTGGACGAGCAGTACTTC
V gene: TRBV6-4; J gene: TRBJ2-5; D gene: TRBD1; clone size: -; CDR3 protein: CASSAPDRQGETQYF; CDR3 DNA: TGTGCCAGCAGCGCGCCGGACAGGCAGGGAGAGACCCAGTACTTC
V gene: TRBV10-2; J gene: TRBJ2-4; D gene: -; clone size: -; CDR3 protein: CASSKPGLSAKNIQYF; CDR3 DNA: TGCGCCAGCAGTAAACCGGGACTGTCAGCCAAAAACATTCAGTACTTC
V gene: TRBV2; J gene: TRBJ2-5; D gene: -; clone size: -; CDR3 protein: CASSELSVYADISETQYF; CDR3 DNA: TGTGCCAGCAGTGAACTTTCGGTATATGCAGACATCTCGGAGACCCAGTACTTC
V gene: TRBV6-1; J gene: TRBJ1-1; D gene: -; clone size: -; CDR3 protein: CASSELPGLDTEAFF; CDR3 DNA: TGTGCCAGCAGTGAATTGCCCGGGTTGGACACTGAAGCTTTCTTT
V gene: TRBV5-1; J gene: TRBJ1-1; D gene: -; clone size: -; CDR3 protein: CASSLGGQPEAFF; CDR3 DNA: TGCGCCAGCAGCTTGGGTGGGCAGCCGGAAGCTTTCTTT
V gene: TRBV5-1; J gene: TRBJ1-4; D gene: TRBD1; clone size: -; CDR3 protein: CASRFTGEELFF; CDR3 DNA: TGCGCCAGCAGGTTTACAGGGGAAGAGCTGTTTTTT
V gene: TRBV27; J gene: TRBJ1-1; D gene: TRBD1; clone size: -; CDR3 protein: CASSPTGRGTGAFF; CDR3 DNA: TGTGCCAGCAGTCCGACAGGGCGAGGTACGGGAGCTTTCTTT
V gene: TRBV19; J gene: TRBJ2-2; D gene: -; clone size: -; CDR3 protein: CASISYTGELFF; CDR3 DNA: TGTGCCAGTATAAGCTACACCGGGGAGCTGTTTTTT
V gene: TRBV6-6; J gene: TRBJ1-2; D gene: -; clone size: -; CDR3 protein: CASSPDTDYSFYTF; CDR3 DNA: TGTGCCAGCAGCCCAGACACGGACTATAGTTTCTACACCTTC
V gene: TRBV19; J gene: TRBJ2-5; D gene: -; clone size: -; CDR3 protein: CASSIWPGETQYF; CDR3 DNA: TGTGCCAGTAGTATTTGGCCGGGAGAGACCCAGTACTTC
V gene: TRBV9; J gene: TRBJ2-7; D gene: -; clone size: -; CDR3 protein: CASSPAYEQYF; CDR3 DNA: TGTGCCAGCAGCCCGGCCTACGAGCAGTACTTC
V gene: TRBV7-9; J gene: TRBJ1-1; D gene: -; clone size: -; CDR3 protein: CASSSPTRNTEAFF; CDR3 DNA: TGTGCCAGCAGCTCCCCAACGAGGAACACTGAAGCTTTCTTT
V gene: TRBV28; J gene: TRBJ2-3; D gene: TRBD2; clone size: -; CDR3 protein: CASSPPAGGLVDTQYF; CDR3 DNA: TGTGCCAGCAGTCCCCCGGCGGGGGGGCTGGTAGATACGCAGTATTTT
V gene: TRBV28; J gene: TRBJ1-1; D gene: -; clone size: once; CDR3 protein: CASSSLTNTEAFF; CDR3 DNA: TGTGCCAGCAGTTCTCTAACGAACACTGAAGCTTTCTTT
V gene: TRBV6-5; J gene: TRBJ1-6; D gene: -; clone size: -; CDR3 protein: CASSYRGGSYNSPLHF; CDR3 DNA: TGTGCCAGCAGTTACAGGGGAGGGTCCTATAATTCACCCCTCCACTTT
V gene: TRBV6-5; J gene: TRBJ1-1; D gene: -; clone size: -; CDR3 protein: CASSPAGNTEAFF; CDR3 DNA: TGTGCCAGCAGTCCAGCGGGGAACACTGAAGCTTTCTTT
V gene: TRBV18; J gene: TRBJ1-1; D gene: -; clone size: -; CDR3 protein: CASSPGQTRNTEAFF; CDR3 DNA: TGTGCCAGCTCACCAGGACAGACAAGGAACACTGAAGCTTTCTTT
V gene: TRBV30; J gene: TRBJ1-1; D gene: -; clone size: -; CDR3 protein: CAWSPKPGRMNTEAFF; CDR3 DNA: TGTGCCTGGAGCCCCAAACCGGGAAGGATGAACACTGAAGCTTTCTTT
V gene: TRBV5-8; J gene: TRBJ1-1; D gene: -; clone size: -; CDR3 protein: CASMTGQSMNTEAFF; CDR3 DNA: TGTGCCAGCATGACCGGACAGTCTATGAACACTGAAGCTTTCTTT
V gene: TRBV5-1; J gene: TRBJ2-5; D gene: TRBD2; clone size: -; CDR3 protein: CASSLGHTSGGSETQYF; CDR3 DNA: TGCGCCAGCAGCTTGGGGCACACTAGCGGGGGGTCGGAGACCCAGTACTTC
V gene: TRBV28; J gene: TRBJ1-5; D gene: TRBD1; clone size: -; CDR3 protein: CASSLGQTNQPQHF; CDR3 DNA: TGTGCCAGCAGTTTGGGACAGACTAATCAGCCCCAGCATTTT
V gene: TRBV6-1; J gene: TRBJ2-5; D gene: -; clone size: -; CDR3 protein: CASSSRDQETQYF; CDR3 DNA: TGTGCCAGCAGTAGCCGGGATCAAGAGACCCAGTACTTC
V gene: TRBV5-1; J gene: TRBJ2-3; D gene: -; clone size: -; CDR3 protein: CASSSLRDTYTDTQYF; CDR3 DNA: TGCGCCAGCAGCTCTCTCCGGGACACCTACACAGATACGCAGTATTTT
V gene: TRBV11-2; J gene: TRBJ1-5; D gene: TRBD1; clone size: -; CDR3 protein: CASSLGQGAEPQHF; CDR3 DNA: TGTGCCAGCAGCTTAGGACAGGGAGCGGAGCCCCAGCATTTT
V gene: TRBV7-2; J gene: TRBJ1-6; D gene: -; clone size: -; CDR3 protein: CASSLSYQGKNSPLHF; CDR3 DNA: TGTGCCAGCAGCCTATCCTACCAGGGGAAGAATTCACCCCTCCACTTT
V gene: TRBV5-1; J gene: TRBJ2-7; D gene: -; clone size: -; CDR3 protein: CASSHIRDRPSYEQYF; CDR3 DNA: TGCGCCAGCTCCCACATCCGTGACAGGCCTTCCTACGAGCAGTACTTC
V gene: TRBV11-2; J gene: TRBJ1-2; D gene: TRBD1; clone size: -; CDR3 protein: CASSSTTGVGGYTF; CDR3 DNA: TGTGCCAGCAGCTCCACGACAGGGGTAGGGGGCTACACCTTC
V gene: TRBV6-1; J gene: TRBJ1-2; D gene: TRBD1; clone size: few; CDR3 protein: CASRGTGSIEGYTF; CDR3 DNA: TGTGCCAGCAGAGGGACAGGGAGCATTGAGGGCTACACCTTC
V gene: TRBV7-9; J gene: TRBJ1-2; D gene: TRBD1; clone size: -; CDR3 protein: CASSSDRGYGYTF; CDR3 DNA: TGTGCCAGCAGCTCGGACAGGGGGTATGGCTACACCTTC
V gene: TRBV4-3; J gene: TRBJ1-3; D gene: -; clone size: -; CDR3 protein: CASSRQGSSGNTIYF; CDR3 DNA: TGCGCCAGCAGCCGGCAGGGCAGTTCTGGAAACACCATATATTTT
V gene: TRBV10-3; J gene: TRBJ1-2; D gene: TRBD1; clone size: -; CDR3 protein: CAISDPGQGYGYTF; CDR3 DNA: TGTGCCATCAGTGACCCCGGACAGGGGTATGGCTACACCTTC
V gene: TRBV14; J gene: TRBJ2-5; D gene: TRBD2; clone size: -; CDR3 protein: CASSRLAGDQETQYF; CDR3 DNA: TGTGCCAGCAGTCGACTAGCGGGGGATCAAGAGACCCAGTACTTC
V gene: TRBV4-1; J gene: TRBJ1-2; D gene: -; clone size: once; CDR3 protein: CASSHTEDFNYGYTF; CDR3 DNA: TGCGCCAGCAGCCACACGGAGGATTTTAACTATGGCTACACCTTC
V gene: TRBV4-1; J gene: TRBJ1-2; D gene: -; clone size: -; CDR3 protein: CASSQVPSVPPNGYTF; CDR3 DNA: TGCGCCAGCAGCCAAGTCCCCTCGGTACCCCCAAATGGCTACACCTTC
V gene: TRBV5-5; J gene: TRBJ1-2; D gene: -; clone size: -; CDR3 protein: CASSLSLRLSSSGYTF; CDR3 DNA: TGTGCCAGCAGCTTGTCTTTGAGGTTATCCTCCTCCGGCTACACCTTC
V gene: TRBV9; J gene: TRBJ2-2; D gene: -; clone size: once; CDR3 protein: CASSFLTTGTGELFF; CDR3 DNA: TGTGCCAGCAGCTTCCTAACCACGGGGACCGGGGAGCTGTTTTTT
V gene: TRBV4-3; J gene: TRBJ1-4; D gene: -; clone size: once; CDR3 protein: CASSQGLTPPNEKLFF; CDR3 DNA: TGCGCCAGCAGCCAAGGTCTGACTCCCCCCAATGAAAAACTGTTTTTT
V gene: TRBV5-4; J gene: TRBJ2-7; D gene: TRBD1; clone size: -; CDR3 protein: CASSIPGQTREQYF; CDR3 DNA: TGTGCCAGCAGCATACCGGGACAGACGAGGGAGCAGTACTTC
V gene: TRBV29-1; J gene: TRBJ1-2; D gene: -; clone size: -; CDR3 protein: CSVRPTDFYGYTF; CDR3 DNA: TGCAGCGTTCGTCCTACGGACTTCTATGGCTACACCTTC
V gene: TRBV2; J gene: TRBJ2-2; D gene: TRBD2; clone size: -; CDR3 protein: CASSAEAGRNTGELFF; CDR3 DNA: TGTGCCAGCAGCGCGGAAGCGGGAAGGAACACCGGGGAGCTGTTTTTT
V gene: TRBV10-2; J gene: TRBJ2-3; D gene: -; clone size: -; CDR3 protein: CASGGTAAGDTQYF; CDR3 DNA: TGCGCCAGCGGAGGAACAGCCGCGGGAGATACGCAGTATTTT
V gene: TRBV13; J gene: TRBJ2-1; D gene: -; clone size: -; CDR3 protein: CASSYDADNEQFF; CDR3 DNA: TGTGCCAGCAGCTATGATGCGGACAATGAGCAGTTCTTC
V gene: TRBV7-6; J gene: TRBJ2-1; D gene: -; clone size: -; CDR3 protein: CASSRPGGSYNEQFF; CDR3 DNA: TGTGCCAGCAGCCGACCAGGGGGGTCCTACAATGAGCAGTTCTTC
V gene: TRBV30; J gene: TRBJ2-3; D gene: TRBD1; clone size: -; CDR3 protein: CAWSAQPHRGDTQYF; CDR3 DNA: TGTGCCTGGAGTGCCCAACCGCACAGGGGAGATACGCAGTATTTT
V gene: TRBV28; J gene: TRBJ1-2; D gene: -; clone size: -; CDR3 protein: CATGGGGTNYGYTF; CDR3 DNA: TGTGCCACCGGAGGGGGAGGGACCAACTATGGCTACACCTTC
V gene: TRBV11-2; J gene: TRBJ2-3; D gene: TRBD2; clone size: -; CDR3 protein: CASRRLAGGHQDTQYF; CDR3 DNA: TGTGCCAGCAGACGACTAGCGGGGGGCCACCAAGATACGCAGTATTTT
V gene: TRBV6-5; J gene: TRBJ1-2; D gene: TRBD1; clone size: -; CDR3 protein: CASSSFSTGTGGGYTF; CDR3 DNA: TGTGCCAGCAGTTCCTTTTCGACCGGGACAGGGGGTGGCTACACCTTC